Listed here are 32 T cell receptor beta chains from one sample, sequenced in a study of blood T cell repertoires in COVID-19. Method: immunoSEQ multiplex PCR; TCRdb's copy keeps in-frame clones and lacks some. The data hold about 230,000 clones, with approximately 83% observed a single time. Material for sequencing was peripheral blood. The receptor set was obtained from a woman aged 25 to 39 with COVID-19, enrolled during active disease.

This sequence joins TRBV7-2 and TRBJ2-7, with D unresolved. Germline CDR1 and CDR2: SGHTA and FQGNSA. The CDR3 covers 14 residues. V was trimmed by 0 bases and J by 2 bases, leaving 8 bases between them. CDR3 residues: CASSLAQSTYEQYF. For the CDR3, the DNA is TGTGCCAGCAGCTTAGCACAGTCTACCTACGAGCAGTACTTC. Together with reference TRBV7-2 and TRBJ2-7, the CDR3 gives the full variable domain: GAGVSQSPSNKVTEKGKDVELRCDPISGHTALYWYRQSLGQGLEFLIYFQGNSAPDKSGLPSDRFSAERTGGSVSTLTIQRTQQEDSAVYLCASSLAQSTYEQYFGPGTRLTVT.

The chain uses TRBV5-1 and TRBJ2-5, with D perhaps TRBD2 (6 bases). Germline CDR1 reads SGHRS; CDR2 reads YFSETQ. The CDR3 has 13 amino acids. Trimming cost V 4 bases and J 4 bases, with 11 bases left between them. In DNA form, the CDR3 reads TGCGCCAGCAGCGAGTCCGGGGGAGAGACCCAGTACTTC. As protein: CASSESGGETQYF.

The chain links TRBV21-1 to TRBJ1-6; the table calls TRBD1, which could not be checked here. TRBV21-1 counts as a pseudogene. There are 14 residues in the CDR3. The chain's CDR3 is CAGQGDIYNSPLHF. Here the CDR3 DNA reads TGTGCCGGTCAAGGGGATATATATAATTCACCCCTCCACTTT.

The chain employs TRBV11-2 and TRBJ2-2, with D perhaps TRBD1 (7 bases). This CDR3 is 15 amino acids long. Trimming took off 1 base at V and 6 bases at J, with 12 bases between the two ends. In germline, CDR1 is SGHAT, CDR2 FQNNGV. The CDR3 coding sequence is TGTGCCAGCAGCTTAGGTGCAGGGGGGTCCGGGGAGCTGTTTTTT. Translating gives CASSLGAGGSGELFF.

This chain joins TRBV11-2 and TRBJ2-7; 10 bases map to TRBD2. V lost 5 bases, J lost 4 bases, and 11 bases stayed unmatched. CDR3 size: 16 residues. Germline CDR1 reads SGHAT; CDR2 reads FQNNGV. CDR3 loop: CASSRIGTSGEYEQYF. CDR3 coding DNA: TGTGCCAGCAGCCGTATTGGAACTAGCGGGGAATACGAGCAGTACTTC.

The chain has TRBV27 and TRBJ1-6, with D hard to call. CDR1 is MNHEY and CDR2 is SMNVEV in the germline V gene (reference sequence). This CDR3 spans 16 amino acids. V was cut by 5 bases and J by 7 bases, with 18 bases left in between. As DNA, the CDR3 is TGTGCCAGCAGTCTCCTCTGGGAGGGTAGGAATTCACCCCTCCACTTT. Amino acids: CASSLLWEGRNSPLHF.

The chain carries TRBV30 and TRBJ1-4, with 7 bases matching TRBD1. J was trimmed by 4 bases and V by 4 bases; bases with no gene match: 3. From germline, CDR1 is GTSNPN and CDR2 SVGIG (reference sequence). This CDR3 contains 13 residues. The DNA of the CDR3 is TGTGCCTGGAATGGGGACAGTAATGAAAAACTGTTTTTT. Translating gives CAWNGDSNEKLFF.

A note on this clone: This same CDR3 is encoded by further DNA sequences in the sample. V is TRBV2 and J is TRBJ1-1, with D perhaps matching TRBD1 (5 bases). V lost 4 bases and J lost 4, with 10 bases in between. The CDR3 loop spans 13 amino acids. In germline, CDR1 is SNHLY, CDR2 FYNNEI. CDR3 in amino acids: CASSVGTGTEAFF. The CDR3 region has the DNA TGTGCCAGCAGTGTAGGCACAGGCACTGAAGCTTTCTTT.

This clone showed up just a few times. The rearrangement links TRBV28 to TRBJ1-4, with D possibly being TRBD1 (5 bases). The CDR3 covers 13 residues. Germline-derived CDR1 and CDR2 are MDHEN and SYDVKM. V was clipped by 6 bases and J by 5 bases, with 10 bases between them. CDR3 sequence reads: CASRGRENEKLFF. The CDR3 DNA is TGTGCCAGCAGGGGGCGAGAGAATGAAAAACTGTTTTTT.

The rearrangement links TRBV21-1 to TRBJ2-1; TRBD1, the table's D call, was not compared with the DNA. TRBV21-1 is a pseudogene. The CDR3 is 14 amino acids. CDR3 nucleotide sequence: TGTGCCAGCAGCAAAGCTTGGCCTGTCGATGAGCAGTTCTTC. This gives the protein CASSKAWPVDEQFF.

This clone was observed a few times. The chain couples TRBV27 to TRBJ2-1; 7 bases match TRBD2. J was trimmed by 2 bases and V by 2 bases; bases with no gene match: 15. The germline V gene has CDR1 MNHEY and CDR2 SMNVEV (reference sequence). This CDR3 has 19 residues. In DNA, the CDR3 is TGTGCCAGCAGTTTAGTTCGTCCAGTGTCTAGCGGTACCTACAATGAGCAGTTCTTC. This encodes CASSLVRPVSSGTYNEQFF.

About this clone itself: The junction departs from the called germline gene at one end, perhaps through a read error. This sequence joins TRBV7-9 and TRBJ1-2, with D possibly TRBD1 on 6 matching bases. Looked up from germline, CDR1 is SEHNR and CDR2 is FQNEAQ (reference sequence). There are 13 residues in the CDR3. CDR3 amino acids: CASSLDDRTEHSF. CDR3 in DNA: TGTGCCAGCAGCTTAGATGATCGGACAGAACACAGCTTC.

CDR3 loop: CASSFGDTEAFF. CDR3 sequence (DNA): TGTGCCAGCAGCTTCGGGGACACTGAAGCTTTCTTT. The chain has TRBV11-3 and TRBJ1-1; D is unclear. Germline CDR1 is SGHNT and CDR2 is YENEEA. This CDR3 is built from 12 residues. Trimming stripped 3 bases from V and 3 bases from J, with 5 bases between.

This clone was observed a handful of times. This chain uses TRBV11-2 with TRBJ2-5; D uncertain. The CDR3 totals 16 residues. V was trimmed by 0 bases and J by 1 base, leaving 12 bases between them. Looked up from germline, CDR1 is SGHAT and CDR2 is FQNNGV. CDR3 in amino acids: CASSLDFRVLQETQYF. In nucleotides, the CDR3 is TGTGCCAGCAGCTTAGATTTTCGGGTTCTCCAAGAGACCCAGTACTTC. Combining the CDR3 with reference TRBV11-2 and TRBJ2-5 gives the whole variable domain EAGVAQSPRYKIIEKRQSVAFWCNPISGHATLYWYQQILGQGPKLLIQFQNNGVVDDSQLPKDRFSAERLKGVDSTLKIQPAKLEDSAVYLCASSLDFRVLQETQYFGPGTRLLVL.

This chain joins TRBV7-2 and TRBJ1-4; the match to TRBD1 covers 10 bases. The germline CDR1 and CDR2 sequences are SGHTA and FQGNSA. V lost 5 bases, J lost 8 bases, and 5 bases stayed unmatched. The CDR3 has 14 amino acids. The CDR3 here is CASSHDRGREKLFF. The DNA for the CDR3 is TGTGCCAGCAGCCACGACAGGGGGCGGGAAAAACTGTTTTTT.

This chain links TRBV30 with TRBJ1-2; D remains ambiguous. Per germline, CDR1 GTSNPN and CDR2 SVGIG (reference sequence). CDR3 length equals 12 residues. The V end lost 1 base, the J end lost 8 bases, and 11 bases lay between the germline ends. In DNA, the CDR3 is TGTGCCTGGAGTGGATCTCTACGGGGCTACACCTTC. Translated, it gives CAWSGSLRGYTF.

The genes are TRBV18 and TRBJ1-5; 7 nucleotides agree with TRBD1. Germline V lookup: CDR1 KGHSH, CDR2 LQKENI. The CDR3 is 16 residues long. Losses at the gene ends were 2 bases for V and 4 bases for J; bases not matched to a gene: 8. CDR3 sequence reads: CASSPIQGSSNQPQHF. CDR3 nucleotide sequence: TGTGCCAGCTCACCAATACAGGGGTCCTCTAATCAGCCCCAGCATTTT.

The chain recombines TRBV15 with TRBJ2-1; D gene ambiguous. The germline V gene encodes CDR1 LNHNV and CDR2 YYDKDF (reference sequence). The CDR3 is made up of 13 amino acids. V lost 3 bases and J 4 bases, leaving 7 bases between the germline ends. In DNA form, the CDR3 reads TGTGCCACCAGCAGGGTTCGGTACAATGAGCAGTTCTTC. Residues: CATSRVRYNEQFF.

The J gene is TRBJ2-1, the V gene TRBV3-1 (or the pseudogene TRBV3-2); 7 nucleotides agree with TRBD1. The length of the CDR3 is 15 residues. The J segment lost 3 bases and the V segment lost 7 bases, leaving 9 bases of the junction unmatched. Germline-derived CDR1 and CDR2 are LGHDT and YNNKEL (reference sequence). The CDR3 is CASKSEGQRYNEQFF. DNA for the CDR3: TGTGCCAGCAAGTCAGAGGGACAGCGCTACAATGAGCAGTTCTTC.

The chain is built from TRBV6-1 and TRBJ1-2; the D is unclear. The CDR3 consists of 13 residues. Germline CDR1 is MNHNS and CDR2 is SASEGT. V was cut by 3 bases and J by 4 bases, with 9 bases left in between. In DNA, the CDR3 is TGTGCCAGCAGTGAGTTCGTCCGCTATGGCTACACCTTC. Its translation is CASSEFVRYGYTF.

The CDR3, as DNA: TGTGCCAGCAGTTTAGGGGGGACAGGGTCCTCCACAGATACGCAGTATTTT. This sequence encodes CASSLGGTGSSTDTQYF. The chain uses TRBV28 and TRBJ2-3; TRBD1 aligns across 9 bases. V lost 2 bases, J lost 2 bases, and 8 bases stayed unmatched. The CDR3 is made up of 17 amino acids. Germline V gene data show CDR1 as MDHEN and CDR2 as SYDVKM.

The gene calls are TRBV7-9 and TRBJ1-2; D is undetermined. With 3 bases removed from V and 7 bases from J, the gap between germline ends came to 9 bases. The CDR3 totals 12 residues. CDR1 and CDR2 from the germline V gene are SEHNR and FQNEAQ (reference sequence). The CDR3 coding sequence is TGTGCCAGCAGCTTGGAGGACGGTGGCTACACCTTC. This codes for CASSLEDGGYTF.

The chain is built from TRBV20-1 and TRBJ2-1; D may be TRBD1 (6 bases). This CDR3 is built from 15 residues. From germline, CDR1 is DFQATT and CDR2 SNEGSKA (reference sequence). Trimming left V 3 bases short and J 0 bases short, with 12 bases between. CDR3: CSASGGESSYNEQFF. DNA of the CDR3: TGCAGTGCTAGTGGGGGCGAGAGCTCCTACAATGAGCAGTTCTTC.

This clone came up a few times. This chain joins TRBV30 and TRBJ1-1, with TRBD1 as a possible D gene (5 bases). The CDR3 is 14 amino acids. Deletions cut 8 bases from V and 1 base from J, with 17 bases between. Per germline, CDR1 GTSNPN and CDR2 SVGIG (reference sequence). CDR3 amino acids: CAGKLGGSNTEAFF. CDR3 DNA: TGTGCCGGAAAATTGGGGGGTTCGAACACTGAAGCTTTCTTT.

V usage is TRBV4-3 and J usage is TRBJ1-5; 7 bases map to TRBD1. Trimming at V came to 0 bases and at J to 5 bases, leaving 10 bases not matched to a gene. Germline V lookup: CDR1 LGHNA, CDR2 YSLEER. This CDR3 region has 17 residues. DNA for the CDR3: TGCGCCAGCAGCCAAGAGGTCGGTAACAGGGGTTATCAGCCCCAGCATTTT. Protein sequence: CASSQEVGNRGYQPQHF.

In its sample, this clone was seen a few times. The rearrangement links TRBV19 to TRBJ2-2; D is unresolved. Germline-derived CDR1 and CDR2 are LNHDA and SQIVND (reference sequence). V was clipped by 1 base and J by 5 bases, with 11 bases between them. This CDR3 is 15 amino acids long. The DNA of the CDR3 is TGTGCCAGTAGTATAGGTCTCCGAGAGACCGGGGAGCTGTTTTTT. Protein sequence: CASSIGLRETGELFF.

This clone has only one observation. A far bigger clonotype differs at one base, so this is likely a read error. In DNA, the CDR3 is TGTGCCAGCAGGACAGGGCCCGGGGAGCTGTTTTTT. Its protein is CASRTGPGELFF. The chain combines TRBV28 with TRBJ2-2; the match to TRBD1 covers 7 bases. Germline trimming cut 6 bases from V and 6 bases from J; bases unmatched to any gene: 1. CDR3 length: 12 amino acids. Germline loops: CDR1 MDHEN, CDR2 SYDVKM.

In its sample, this clone is medium-sized. The chain employs TRBV6-4 and TRBJ2-3, with 9 bases aligning to TRBD2. The CDR3 totals 14 residues. The germline CDR1 and CDR2 sequences are MRHNA and SNTAGT. V was pared by 4 bases and J by 4 bases, with 3 bases of the junction left unmatched. CDR3: CASSVAGDADTQYF. CDR3 sequence (DNA): TGTGCCAGCAGTGTAGCGGGAGACGCAGATACGCAGTATTTT.

V and J are TRBV11-2 and TRBJ1-1, with D possibly being TRBD1 (5 bases). The V end was cut by 1 base, the J end by 2 bases, with 8 bases between. The CDR3 has 14 amino acids. Germline values: CDR1 SGHAT, CDR2 FQNNGV. DNA of the CDR3: TGTGCCAGCAGCTTAGGACAGATAAACACTGAAGCTTTCTTT. Encoded protein: CASSLGQINTEAFF.

In DNA form, the CDR3 reads TGTGCCAGCAGTGGCGGATCCTACAATGAGCAGTTCTTC. Residues: CASSGGSYNEQFF. The chain uses TRBV6-6 and TRBJ2-1, with D uncertain. This CDR3 is 13 amino acids long. V shed 5 bases and J shed 1 base, with 6 bases lying between them. The germline CDR1 and CDR2 sequences are MNHNY and SVGAGI (reference sequence).

The chain is built from TRBV10-3 and TRBJ1-3; TRBD1 agrees at 7 bases. The CDR3 contains 16 residues. CDR1 is ENHRY, CDR2 SYGVKD, per germline. After removal of 6 bases from V and 1 base from J, the junction contained 9 bases not matched to a gene. The DNA for the CDR3 is TGTGCCATCAGCTTGACAGGGCTAGGTTCTGGAAACACCATATATTTT. Translating gives CAISLTGLGSGNTIYF.

J is TRBJ2-3 and V is TRBV7-9; D call uncertain. Trimming removed 8 bases from V and 4 bases from J, with 4 bases in between. There are 10 residues in the CDR3. Per the germline V gene, CDR1 is SEHNR and CDR2 is FQNEAQ (reference sequence). The CDR3 sequence: CASEPDTQYF. CDR3 sequence (DNA): TGTGCCAGCGAGCCAGATACGCAGTATTTT.